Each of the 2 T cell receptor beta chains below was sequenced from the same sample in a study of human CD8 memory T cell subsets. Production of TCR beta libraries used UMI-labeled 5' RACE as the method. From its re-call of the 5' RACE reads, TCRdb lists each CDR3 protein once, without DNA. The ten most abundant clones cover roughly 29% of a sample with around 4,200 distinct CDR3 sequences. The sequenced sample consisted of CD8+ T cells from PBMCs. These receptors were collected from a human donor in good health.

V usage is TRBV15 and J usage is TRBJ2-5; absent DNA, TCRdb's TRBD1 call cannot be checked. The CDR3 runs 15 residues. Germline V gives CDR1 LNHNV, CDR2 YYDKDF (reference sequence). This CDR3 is CATSRDWDSEETQYF.

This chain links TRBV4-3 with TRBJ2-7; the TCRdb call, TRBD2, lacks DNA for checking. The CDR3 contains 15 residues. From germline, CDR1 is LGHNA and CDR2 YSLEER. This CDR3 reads CASSQDLGTSYEQYF.